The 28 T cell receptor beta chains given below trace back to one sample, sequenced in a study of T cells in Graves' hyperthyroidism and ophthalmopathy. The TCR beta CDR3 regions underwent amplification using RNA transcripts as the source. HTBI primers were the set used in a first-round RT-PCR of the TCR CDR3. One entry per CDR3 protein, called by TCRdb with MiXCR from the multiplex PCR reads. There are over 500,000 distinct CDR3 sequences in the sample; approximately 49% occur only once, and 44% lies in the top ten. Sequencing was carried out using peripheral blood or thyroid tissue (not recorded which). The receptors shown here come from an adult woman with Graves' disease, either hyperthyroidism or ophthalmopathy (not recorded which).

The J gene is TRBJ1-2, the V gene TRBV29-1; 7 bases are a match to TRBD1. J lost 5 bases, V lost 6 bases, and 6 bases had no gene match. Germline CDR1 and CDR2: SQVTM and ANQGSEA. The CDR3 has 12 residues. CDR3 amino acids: CSVTTGRYGYTF. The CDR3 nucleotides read TGCAGCGTGACGACAGGGAGATATGGCTACACCTTC. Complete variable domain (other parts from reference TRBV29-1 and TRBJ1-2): SAVISQKPSRDICQRGTSLTIQCQVDSQVTMMFWYRQQPGQSLTLIATANQGSEATYESGFVIDKFPISRPNLTFSTLTVSNMSPEDSSIYLCSVTTGRYGYTFGSGTRLTVV.

CDR3 loop: CSACDREETQYF. The CDR3 DNA follows: TGCAGTGCTTGCGACAGGGAAGAGACCCAGTACTTC. V gene TRBV20-1 combines with J gene TRBJ2-5, with 7 nucleotides matching TRBD1. The CDR3 covers 12 residues. The junction had 3 bases not matched to a gene; V was cut back by 5 bases and J by 3 bases. Germline lookup yields CDR1 DFQATT and CDR2 SNEGSKA (reference sequence).

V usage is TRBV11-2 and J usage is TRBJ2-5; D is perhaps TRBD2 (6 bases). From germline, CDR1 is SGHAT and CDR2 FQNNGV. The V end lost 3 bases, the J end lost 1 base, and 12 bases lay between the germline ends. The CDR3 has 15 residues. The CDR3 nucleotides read TGTGCCAGCAGCTTTGTCATCGGGGGCCAAGAGACCCAGTACTTC. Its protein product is CASSFVIGGQETQYF.

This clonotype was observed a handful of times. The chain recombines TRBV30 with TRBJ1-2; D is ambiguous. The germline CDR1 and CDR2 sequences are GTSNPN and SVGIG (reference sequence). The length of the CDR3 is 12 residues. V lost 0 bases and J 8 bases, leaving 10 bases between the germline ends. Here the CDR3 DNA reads TGTGCCTGGAGTGTACCTGGATGGGGCTACACCTTC. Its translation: CAWSVPGWGYTF.

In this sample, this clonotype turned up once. CDR3 protein: CATSPNRDSSYNSPLHF. In nucleotides, the CDR3 is TGTGCCACCAGCCCAAACCGGGACAGCTCCTATAATTCACCCCTCCACTTT. The V and J genes are TRBV15 and TRBJ1-6; TRBD1 matches at 7 bases. The CDR3 runs 17 residues. V gave up 5 bases and J gave up 0 bases; unmatched junction bases: 7. From germline, CDR1 is LNHNV and CDR2 YYDKDF (reference sequence).

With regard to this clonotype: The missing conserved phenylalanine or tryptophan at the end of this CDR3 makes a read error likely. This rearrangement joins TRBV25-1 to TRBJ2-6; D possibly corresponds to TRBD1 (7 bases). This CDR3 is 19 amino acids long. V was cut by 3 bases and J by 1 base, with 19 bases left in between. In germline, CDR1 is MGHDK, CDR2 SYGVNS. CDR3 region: CASSEGIGRGESGANVLTS. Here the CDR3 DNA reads TGTGCCAGCAGTGAGGGAATAGGCAGGGGGGAGTCTGGGGCCAACGTCCTGACTTCC.

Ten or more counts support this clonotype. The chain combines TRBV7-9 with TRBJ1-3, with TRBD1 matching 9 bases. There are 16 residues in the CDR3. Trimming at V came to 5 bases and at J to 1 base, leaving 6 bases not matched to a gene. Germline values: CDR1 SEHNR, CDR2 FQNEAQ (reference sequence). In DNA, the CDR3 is TGTGCCAGCAGCCGACCAGGGACAGGGTCTGGAAACACCATATATTTT. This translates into CASSRPGTGSGNTIYF.

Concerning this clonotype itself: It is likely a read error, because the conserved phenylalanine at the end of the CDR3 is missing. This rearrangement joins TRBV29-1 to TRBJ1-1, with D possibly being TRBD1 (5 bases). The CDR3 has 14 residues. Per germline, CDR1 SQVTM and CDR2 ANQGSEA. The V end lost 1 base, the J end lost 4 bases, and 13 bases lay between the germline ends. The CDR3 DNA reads TGCAGCGTTGAAGGTGGGGACTTCGCCACTGAAGCTTTCCTT. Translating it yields CSVEGGDFATEAFL.

The CDR3 loop is CASKGVIVGSEAQIQPQHF. The CDR3 DNA reads as TGTGCCAGCAAAGGGGTGATCGTTGGTAGTGAAGCGCAGATCCAGCCCCAGCATTTT. The chain couples TRBV2 to TRBJ1-5; D may be TRBD1 (5 bases). CDR3 length: 19 residues. Trimming cost V 7 bases and J 7 bases, with 32 bases left between them. CDR1 is SNHLY and CDR2 is FYNNEI in the germline V gene.

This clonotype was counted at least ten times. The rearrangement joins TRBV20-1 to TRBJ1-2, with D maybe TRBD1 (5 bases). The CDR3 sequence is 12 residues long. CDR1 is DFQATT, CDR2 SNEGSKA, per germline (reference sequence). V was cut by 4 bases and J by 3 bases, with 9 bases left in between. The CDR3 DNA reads TGCAGTGCTAAAGACAGTTACTATGGCTACACCTTC. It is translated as CSAKDSYYGYTF.

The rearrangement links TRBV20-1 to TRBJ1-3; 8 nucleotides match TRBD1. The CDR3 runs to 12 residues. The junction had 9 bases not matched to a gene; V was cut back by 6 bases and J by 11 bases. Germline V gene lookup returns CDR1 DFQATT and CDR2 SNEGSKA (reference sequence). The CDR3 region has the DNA TGCAGTGCCCAAGCGGACAGGGTCGCCATATATTTT. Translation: CSAQADRVAIYF.

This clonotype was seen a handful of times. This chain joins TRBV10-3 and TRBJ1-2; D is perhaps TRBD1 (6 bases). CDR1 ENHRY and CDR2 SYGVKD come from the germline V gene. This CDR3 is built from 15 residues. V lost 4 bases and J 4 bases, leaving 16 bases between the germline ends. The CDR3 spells CAISGLEGHFYGYTF. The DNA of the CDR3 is TGTGCCATCAGTGGTCTTGAGGGACACTTCTATGGCTACACCTTC.

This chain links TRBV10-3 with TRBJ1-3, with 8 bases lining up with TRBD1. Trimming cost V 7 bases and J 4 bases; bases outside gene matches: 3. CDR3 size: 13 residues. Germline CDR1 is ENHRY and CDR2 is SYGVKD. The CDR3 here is CAITGQGGNTIYF. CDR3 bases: TGTGCCATCACTGGACAGGGCGGAAACACCATATATTTT.

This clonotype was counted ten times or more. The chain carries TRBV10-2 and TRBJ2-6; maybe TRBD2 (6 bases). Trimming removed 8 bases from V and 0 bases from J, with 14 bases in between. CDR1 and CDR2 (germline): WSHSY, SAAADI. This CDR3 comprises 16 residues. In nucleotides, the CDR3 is TGCGCCAGCGGAGGGGCAGGACGCTCTGGGGCCAACGTCCTGACTTTC. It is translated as CASGGAGRSGANVLTF.

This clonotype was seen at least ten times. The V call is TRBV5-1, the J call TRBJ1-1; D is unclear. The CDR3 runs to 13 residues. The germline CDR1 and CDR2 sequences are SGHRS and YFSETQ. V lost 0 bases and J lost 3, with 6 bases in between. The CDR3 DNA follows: TGCGCCAGCAGCTTGGGGATTGACACTGAAGCTTTCTTT. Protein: CASSLGIDTEAFF.

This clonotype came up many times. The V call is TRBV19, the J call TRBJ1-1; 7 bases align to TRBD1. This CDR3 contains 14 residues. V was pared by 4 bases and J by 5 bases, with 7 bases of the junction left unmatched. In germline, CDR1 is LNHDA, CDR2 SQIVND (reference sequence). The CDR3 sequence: CASSTGYRGTEAFF. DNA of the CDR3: TGTGCCAGTAGTACGGGGTACAGGGGTACTGAAGCTTTCTTT.

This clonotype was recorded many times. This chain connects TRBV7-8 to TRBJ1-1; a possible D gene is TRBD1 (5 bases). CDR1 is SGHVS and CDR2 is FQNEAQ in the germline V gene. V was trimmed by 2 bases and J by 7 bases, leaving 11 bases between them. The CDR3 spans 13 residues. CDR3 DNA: TGTGCCAGCAGCTTATGGGGGAACGGTGAAGCTTTCTTT. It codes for CASSLWGNGEAFF.

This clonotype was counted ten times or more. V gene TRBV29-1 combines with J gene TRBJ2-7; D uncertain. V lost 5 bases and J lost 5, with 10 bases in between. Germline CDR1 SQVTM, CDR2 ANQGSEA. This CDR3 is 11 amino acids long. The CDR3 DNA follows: TGCAGCGTTAGGCGAGCGAACGAGCAGTACTTC. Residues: CSVRRANEQYF.

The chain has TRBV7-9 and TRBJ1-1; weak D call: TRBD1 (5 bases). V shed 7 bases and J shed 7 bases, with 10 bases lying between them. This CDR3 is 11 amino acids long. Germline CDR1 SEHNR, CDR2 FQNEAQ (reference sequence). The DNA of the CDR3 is TGTGCCAGCAAGGGGCCTGATGAAGCTTTCTTT. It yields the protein CASKGPDEAFF.

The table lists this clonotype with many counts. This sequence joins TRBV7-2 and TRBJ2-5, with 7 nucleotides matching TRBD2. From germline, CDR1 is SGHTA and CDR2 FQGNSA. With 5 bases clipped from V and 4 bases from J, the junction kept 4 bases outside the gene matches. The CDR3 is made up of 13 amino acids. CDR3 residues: CASSALAGETQYF. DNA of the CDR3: TGTGCCAGCAGCGCATTAGCGGGAGAGACCCAGTACTTC.

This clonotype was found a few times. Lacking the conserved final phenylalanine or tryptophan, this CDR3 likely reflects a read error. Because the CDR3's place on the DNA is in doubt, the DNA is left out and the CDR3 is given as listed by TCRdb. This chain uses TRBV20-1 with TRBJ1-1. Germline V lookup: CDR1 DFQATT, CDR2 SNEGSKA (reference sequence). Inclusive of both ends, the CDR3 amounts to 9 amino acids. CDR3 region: CSARGGAFY.

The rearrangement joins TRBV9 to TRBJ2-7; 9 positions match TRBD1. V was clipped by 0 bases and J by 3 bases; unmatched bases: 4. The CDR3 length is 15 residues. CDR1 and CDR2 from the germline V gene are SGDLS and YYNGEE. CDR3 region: CASSVGTGEVYEQYF. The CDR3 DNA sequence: TGTGCCAGCAGCGTAGGGACAGGGGAAGTCTACGAGCAGTACTTC.

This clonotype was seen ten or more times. CDR3 protein: CSAIRGGNTIYF. As DNA, the CDR3 is TGCAGTGCTATCAGGGGTGGAAACACCATATATTTT. This chain joins TRBV20-1 and TRBJ1-3; D possibly corresponds to TRBD1 (6 bases). V lost 4 bases and J lost 3, with 7 bases in between. In germline, CDR1 is DFQATT, CDR2 SNEGSKA (reference sequence). This CDR3 contains 12 residues.

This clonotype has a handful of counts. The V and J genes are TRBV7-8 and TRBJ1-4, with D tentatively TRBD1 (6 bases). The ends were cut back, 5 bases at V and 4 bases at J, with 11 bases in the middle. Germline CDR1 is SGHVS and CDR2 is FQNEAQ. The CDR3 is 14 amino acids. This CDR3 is CASSQQGINEKLFF. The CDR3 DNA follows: TGTGCCAGCAGCCAGCAGGGGATTAATGAAAAACTGTTTTTT.

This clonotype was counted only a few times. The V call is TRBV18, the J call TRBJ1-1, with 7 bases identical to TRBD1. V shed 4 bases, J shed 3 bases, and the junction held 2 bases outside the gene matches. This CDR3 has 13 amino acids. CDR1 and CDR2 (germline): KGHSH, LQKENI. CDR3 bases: TGTGCCAGCTCACTTACAGGGGACACTGAAGCTTTCTTT. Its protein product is CASSLTGDTEAFF.

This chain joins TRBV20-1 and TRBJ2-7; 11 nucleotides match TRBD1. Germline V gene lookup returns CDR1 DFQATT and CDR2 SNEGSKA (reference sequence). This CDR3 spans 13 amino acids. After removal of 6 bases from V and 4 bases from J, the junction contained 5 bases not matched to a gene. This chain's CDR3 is CSATGQGAYEQYF. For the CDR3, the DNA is TGCAGTGCCACCGGACAGGGGGCTTACGAGCAGTACTTC.

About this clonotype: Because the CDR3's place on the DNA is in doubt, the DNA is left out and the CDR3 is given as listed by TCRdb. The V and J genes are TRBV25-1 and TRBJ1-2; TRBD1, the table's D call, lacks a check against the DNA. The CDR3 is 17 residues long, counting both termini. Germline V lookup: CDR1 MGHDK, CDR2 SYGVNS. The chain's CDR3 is CACSARDGRGANYGYTF.

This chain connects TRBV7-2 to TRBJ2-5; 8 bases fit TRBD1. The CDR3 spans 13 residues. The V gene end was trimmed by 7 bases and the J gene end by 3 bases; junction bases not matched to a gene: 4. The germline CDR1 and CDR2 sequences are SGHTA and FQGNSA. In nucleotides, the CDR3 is TGTGCCAGCATGGACAGGGACAAAGAGACCCAGTACTTC. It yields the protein CASMDRDKETQYF.